This is a list of T cell receptor beta chains from one sample in a study of cytomegalovirus exposure and HLA in healthy donors. Generated by immunoSEQ multiplex PCR, the TCRdb table keeps only in-frame clones and is missing some. The table records some 150,000 clones, about four fifths of them present only once. The sequenced sample was PBMCs. All receptors derive from a man in his fifties or sixties in good health and CMV-seropositive. The CDR3 runs from the conserved cysteine through the conserved F or W. The D gene is left open where the match is weak. The size entry is marked missing in some rows and otherwise reads once, few, many or a size class.

J: TRBJ2-5; size: -; V: TRBV2; D: -; DNA: TGTGCCAGCAGTGACCCGGGAGCAAACGGAGAGACCCAGTACTTC; CDR3: CASSDPGANGETQYF
J: TRBJ1-5; size: -; V: TRBV2; D: -; DNA: TGTGCCAGCAGTGGACAGCCCAATCAGCCCCAGCATTTT; CDR3: CASSGQPNQPQHF
J: TRBJ2-1; size: -; V: TRBV7-7; D: -; DNA: TGTGCTAGCAGCTTAGAGGATGGGCCAAGTGAGCAGTTCTTC; CDR3: CASSLEDGPSEQFF
J: TRBJ1-3; size: -; V: TRBV10-3; D: TRBD1; DNA: TGTGCCATCAGTGGGACAGGGCATGGAAACACCATATATTTT; CDR3: CAISGTGHGNTIYF
J: TRBJ2-1; size: -; V: TRBV6-5; D: TRBD2; DNA: TGTGCCAGCAGTCCGGGACTAGCCAATGAGCAGTTCTTC; CDR3: CASSPGLANEQFF
J: TRBJ1-2; size: -; V: TRBV30; D: -; DNA: TGTGCCTGGAGGGAGAGTTATGGCTACACCTTC; CDR3: CAWRESYGYTF
J: TRBJ1-1; size: -; V: TRBV6-1; D: -; DNA: TGTGCCAGCAGTGAAACAGGGATGTACACTGAAGCTTTCTTT; CDR3: CASSETGMYTEAFF
J: TRBJ2-5; size: few; V: TRBV2; D: TRBD1; DNA: TGTGCCATCAGCGAGGGGGCTGAGACCCAGTACTTC; CDR3: CAISEGAETQYF
J: TRBJ1-2; size: -; V: TRBV4-2; D: TRBD1; DNA: TGTGCCAGCAGCCAAGGGTTGACAGGGTTCTTTGGCTACACCTTC; CDR3: CASSQGLTGFFGYTF
J: TRBJ2-1; size: -; V: TRBV11-2; D: TRBD2; DNA: TGTGCCAGCAGCTTAGAACTAGCGGGGCACAATGAGCAGTTCTTC; CDR3: CASSLELAGHNEQFF
J: TRBJ2-1; size: few; V: TRBV5-6; D: -; DNA: TGTGCCAGCAGCTTCGACCGGGGGCAGTTCTTC; CDR3: CASSFDRGQFF
J: TRBJ2-1; size: -; V: TRBV5-1; D: TRBD2; DNA: TGCGCCAGCAGCTTGCAGGGACTAGCGGAGTACAATGAGCAGTTCTTC; CDR3: CASSLQGLAEYNEQFF
J: TRBJ2-7; size: once; V: TRBV4-1; D: TRBD1; DNA: TGCGCCAGCAGCCCCTCAGGGACAGGGGTTGGGACTTCTTTTTACGAGCAGTACTTC; CDR3: CASSPSGTGVGTSFYEQYF
J: TRBJ2-3; size: -; V: TRBV9; D: TRBD1; DNA: TGTGCCAGCGGAGACAGGGGCCGCGTCGGAGATACGCAGTATTTT; CDR3: CASGDRGRVGDTQYF
J: TRBJ1-6; size: -; V: TRBV19; D: -; DNA: TGTGCCAGTAGTAACTACAGGGATAGCTCCTATAATTCACCCCTCCACTTT; CDR3: CASSNYRDSSYNSPLHF
J: TRBJ1-2; size: -; V: TRBV5-4; D: TRBD1; DNA: TGTGCCAGCAGCTCCACCGGGACAGGGCTTCTCTATGGCTACACCTTC; CDR3: CASSSTGTGLLYGYTF
J: TRBJ2-1; size: -; V: TRBV7-3; D: -; DNA: TGTGCCAGCAGTCCAGTACCCTACAATGAGCAGTTCTTC; CDR3: CASSPVPYNEQFF
J: TRBJ2-7; size: -; V: TRBV18; D: TRBD1; DNA: TGTGCCAGCTCACCAGGACAGGGGAAGTACGAGCAGTACTTC; CDR3: CASSPGQGKYEQYF
J: TRBJ1-2; size: -; V: TRBV28; D: TRBD1; DNA: TGTGCCAGCAGTCTTTCCTCACAGGGGTCGAATGGCTACACCTTC; CDR3: CASSLSSQGSNGYTF
J: TRBJ2-2; size: -; V: TRBV30; D: -; DNA: TGTGCCTGGAGTACCCGACTAGATAACACCGGGGAGCTGTTTTTT; CDR3: CAWSTRLDNTGELFF
J: TRBJ2-1; size: few; V: TRBV4-3; D: -; DNA: TGCGCCAGCAGCCAAGATCGGAAGGGGCCTGAGCAGTTCTTC; CDR3: CASSQDRKGPEQFF
J: TRBJ2-2; size: few; V: TRBV18; D: -; DNA: TGTGCCAGCTCAGAACAGGACAGTTCGAACACCGGGGAGCTGTTTTTT; CDR3: CASSEQDSSNTGELFF
J: TRBJ2-3; size: -; V: TRBV7-9; D: TRBD1; DNA: TGTGCCAGCAGCGCCCCGGGACAGGCGTTTAATACGCAGTATTTT; CDR3: CASSAPGQAFNTQYF
J: TRBJ2-7; size: -; V: TRBV7-2; D: -; DNA: TGTGCCAGCAGCTCCGGGACATTGAAGTACTTC; CDR3: CASSSGTLKYF
J: TRBJ2-6; size: -; V: TRBV11-3; D: -; DNA: TGTGCCAGCAGCTACGGACAGCCTGGGGCCAACGTCCTGACTTTC; CDR3: CASSYGQPGANVLTF
J: TRBJ2-7; size: -; V: TRBV7-2; D: -; DNA: TGTGCCAGCACCCTGGGCGAAGCAATAACCTACGAGCAGTACTTC; CDR3: CASTLGEAITYEQYF
J: TRBJ2-1; size: few; V: TRBV28; D: -; DNA: TGTGCCAGCAGTTTAGGCAGGGACTCCTACAATGAGCAGTTCTTC; CDR3: CASSLGRDSYNEQFF